This TCR beta chain was obtained from a study of cytomegalovirus exposure and HLA in healthy donors. The CDR3 sequence is 14 residues long. Losses at the gene ends were 5 bases for V and 6 bases for J; bases not matched to a gene: 6. The V gene's germline CDR1 is MNHEY and CDR2 SMNVEV (reference sequence). The sample holds a few counts of this clone. The PCR made use of 60 Vbeta and 13 Jbeta primers. Only in-frame clones appear in the TCRdb table, and some are missing; sequencing was by immunoSEQ multiplex PCR. This repertoire shows some 150,000 clones, 80% found once; its top ten account for 1.3%. V is TRBV27 and J is TRBJ2-2; 7 bases are a match to TRBD1. The source is a woman in her forties or fifties in good health and CMV-seronegative. Sample: PBMCs. The CDR3 bases are TGTGCCAGCAGTACCGACAGGGTGGCCGGGGAGCTGTTTTTT. It yields the protein CASSTDRVAGELFF.